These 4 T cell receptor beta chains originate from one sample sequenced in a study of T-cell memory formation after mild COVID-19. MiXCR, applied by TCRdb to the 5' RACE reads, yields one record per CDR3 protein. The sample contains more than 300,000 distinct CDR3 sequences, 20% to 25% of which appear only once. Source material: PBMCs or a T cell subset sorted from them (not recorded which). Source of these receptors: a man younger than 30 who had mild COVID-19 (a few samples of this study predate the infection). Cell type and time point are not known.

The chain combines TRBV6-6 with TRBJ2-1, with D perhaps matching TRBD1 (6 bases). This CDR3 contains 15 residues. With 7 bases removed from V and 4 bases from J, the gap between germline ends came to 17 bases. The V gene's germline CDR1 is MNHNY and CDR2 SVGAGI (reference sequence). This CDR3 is CASILRQATYNEQFF. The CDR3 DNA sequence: TGTGCCAGCATTCTAAGACAGGCGACTTACAATGAGCAGTTCTTC.

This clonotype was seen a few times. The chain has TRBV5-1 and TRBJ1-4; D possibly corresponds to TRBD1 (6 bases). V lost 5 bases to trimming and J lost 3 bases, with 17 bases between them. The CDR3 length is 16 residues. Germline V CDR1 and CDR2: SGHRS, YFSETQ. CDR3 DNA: TGCGCCAGCAGGGCTGCGGTGGGGGCGCCTAATGAAAAACTGTTTTTT. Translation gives CASRAAVGAPNEKLFF.

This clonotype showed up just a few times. CDR3 in amino acids: CAIGTATEKLFF. Written as DNA, the CDR3 is TGTGCCATCGGGACCGCCACTGAAAAACTGTTTTTT. This chain connects TRBV10-3 to TRBJ1-4, with a tentative D call TRBD1 (5 bases). V was pared by 8 bases and J by 7 bases, with 11 bases between. Germline-derived CDR1 and CDR2 are ENHRY and SYGVKD. The CDR3 loop spans 12 amino acids.

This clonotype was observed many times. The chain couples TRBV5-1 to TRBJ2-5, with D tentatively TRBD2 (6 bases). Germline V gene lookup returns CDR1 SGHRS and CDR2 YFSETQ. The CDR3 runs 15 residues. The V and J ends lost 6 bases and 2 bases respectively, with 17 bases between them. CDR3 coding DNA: TGCGCCAGCATGCGATGGGGGACTCCGCAAGAGACCCAGTACTTC. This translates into CASMRWGTPQETQYF.